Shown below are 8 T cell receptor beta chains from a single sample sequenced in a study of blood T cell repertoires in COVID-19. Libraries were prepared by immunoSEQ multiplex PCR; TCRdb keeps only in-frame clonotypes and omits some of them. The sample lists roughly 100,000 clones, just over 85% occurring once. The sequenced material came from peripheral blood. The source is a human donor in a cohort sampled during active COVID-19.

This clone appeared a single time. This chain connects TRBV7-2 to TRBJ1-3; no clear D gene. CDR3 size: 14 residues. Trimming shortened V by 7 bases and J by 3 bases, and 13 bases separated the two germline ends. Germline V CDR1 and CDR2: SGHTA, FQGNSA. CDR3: CASNPTGNGNTIYF. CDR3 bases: TGTGCCAGCAACCCAACGGGTAATGGAAACACCATATATTTT.

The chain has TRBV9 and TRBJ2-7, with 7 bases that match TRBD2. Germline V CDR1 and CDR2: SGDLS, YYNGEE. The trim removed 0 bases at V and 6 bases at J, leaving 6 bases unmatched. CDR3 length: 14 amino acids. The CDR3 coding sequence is TGTGCCAGCAGCGTAGCAGGAGGGGAGGGCGAGCAGTACTTC. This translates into CASSVAGGEGEQYF.

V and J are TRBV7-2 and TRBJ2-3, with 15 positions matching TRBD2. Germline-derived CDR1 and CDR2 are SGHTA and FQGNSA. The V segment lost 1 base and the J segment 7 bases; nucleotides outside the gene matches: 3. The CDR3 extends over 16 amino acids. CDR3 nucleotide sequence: TGTGCCAGCAGCTTAGGTGGGACTAGCGGGGGGTATACGCAGTATTTT. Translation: CASSLGGTSGGYTQYF.

The CDR3 loop reads CASSNGNSGNTIYF. CDR3 in DNA: TGTGCCAGCAGTAACGGGAACTCTGGAAACACCATATATTTT. V and J are TRBV6-5 and TRBJ1-3; D gene ambiguous. Trimming took off 5 bases at V and 0 bases at J, with 8 bases between the two ends. Germline values: CDR1 MNHEY, CDR2 SVGAGI. The CDR3 loop spans 14 amino acids.

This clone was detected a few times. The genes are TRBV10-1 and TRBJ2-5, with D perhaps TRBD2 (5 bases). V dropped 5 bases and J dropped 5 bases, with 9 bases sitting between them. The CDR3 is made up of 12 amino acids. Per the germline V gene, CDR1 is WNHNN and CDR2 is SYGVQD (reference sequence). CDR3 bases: TGCGCCAGCAGTCTGACGGGGGAGACCCAGTACTTC. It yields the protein CASSLTGETQYF.

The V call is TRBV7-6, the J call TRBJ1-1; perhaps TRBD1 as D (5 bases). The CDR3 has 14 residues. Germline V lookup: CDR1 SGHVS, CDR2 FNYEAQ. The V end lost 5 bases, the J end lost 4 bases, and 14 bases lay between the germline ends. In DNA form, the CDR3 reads TGTGCCAGCAGCGGTCTGGCCAGGGTCACTGAAGCTTTCTTT. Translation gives CASSGLARVTEAFF.

CDR3 sequence (DNA): TGTGCCAGCAGTGAATCCCGGGACAGGGGGGACAATGAGCAGTTCTTC. This sequence encodes CASSESRDRGDNEQFF. This sequence joins TRBV25-1 and TRBJ2-1; 11 nucleotides agree with TRBD1. V shed 1 base, J shed 5 bases, and the junction held 4 bases outside the gene matches. CDR3 size: 16 residues. Germline CDR1 is MGHDK and CDR2 is SYGVNS.

The CDR3 reads CATGLAGLNEQYF. The CDR3 bases are TGTGCCACCGGACTAGCGGGCTTGAACGAGCAGTACTTC. The chain couples TRBV28 to TRBJ2-7; 11 bases align to TRBD2. This CDR3 has 13 amino acids. Per germline, CDR1 MDHEN and CDR2 SYDVKM. V shed 10 bases and J 5 bases; nucleotides not matched to a gene: 7.